This entry lists 7 T cell receptor beta chains sequenced from one sample in a study of T cells in Graves' hyperthyroidism and ophthalmopathy. RNA transcripts yielded amplified TCR beta CDR3 regions. The HTBI primer set served for first-round RT-PCR of the TCR CDR3. Each CDR3 protein gets one entry after TCRdb re-called the multiplex PCR reads with MiXCR. This table holds roughly 710,000 distinct CDR3 sequences, roughly a third found once. The sequenced sample consisted of blood. These receptors were taken from a woman aged 35 to 49 with Graves' hyperthyroidism.

The rearrangement joins TRBV20-1 to TRBJ1-2, with a possible D match to TRBD1 (6 bases). The CDR3 length is 12 residues. Trimming stripped 5 bases from V and 3 bases from J, with 10 bases between. Germline V CDR1 and CDR2: DFQATT, SNEGSKA (reference sequence). The CDR3 nucleotides read TGCAGTGCTGGAGGACAGTACTATGGCTACACCTTC. Encoded protein: CSAGGQYYGYTF.

In this sample, this clonotype turned up many times. V usage is TRBV20-1 and J usage is TRBJ1-5; D may be TRBD1 (6 bases). Germline V gives CDR1 DFQATT, CDR2 SNEGSKA (reference sequence). The V gene lost 3 bases and the J gene lost 10 bases, with 22 bases spanning the gap. The CDR3 length is 15 residues. The CDR3: CSASWSRQDLVPQHF. CDR3 bases: TGCAGTGCTAGTTGGTCCCGACAGGACCTGGTCCCCCAGCATTTT.

This clonotype was counted at least ten times. The chain recombines TRBV20-1 with TRBJ2-5; D perhaps matches TRBD2 (5 bases). From germline, CDR1 is DFQATT and CDR2 SNEGSKA (reference sequence). CDR3 length: 11 residues. V was trimmed by 5 bases and J by 2 bases, leaving 6 bases between them. The CDR3 sequence: CSAGEQETQYF. The CDR3 DNA follows: TGCAGTGCTGGGGAGCAAGAGACCCAGTACTTC.

This clonotype has a count of ten or more. The chain recombines TRBV2 with TRBJ2-2; D is uncertain. Trimming pared 8 bases from V and 4 bases from J, leaving 14 bases between. In germline, CDR1 is SNHLY, CDR2 FYNNEI. The CDR3 length is 14 residues. Written as DNA, the CDR3 is TGTGCCAGCTTCCAATCCGGTGGCACCGGGGAGCTGTTTTTT. Translation: CASFQSGGTGELFF.

This chain joins TRBV7-2 and TRBJ2-1; 9 positions match TRBD1. The CDR3 has 17 residues. J was trimmed by 3 bases and V by 0 bases; bases with no gene match: 6. Germline V gene data show CDR1 as SGHTA and CDR2 as FQGNSA. The CDR3 region has the DNA TGTGCCAGCAGCTTAGCGTGGGGGACAGGGTACTACAATGAGCAGTTCTTC. Residues: CASSLAWGTGYYNEQFF. The full variable domain, rest sourced from reference TRBV7-2 and TRBJ2-1, is GAGVSQSPSNKVTEKGKDVELRCDPISGHTALYWYRQSLGQGLEFLIYFQGNSAPDKSGLPSDRFSAERTGGSVSTLTIQRTQQEDSAVYLCASSLAWGTGYYNEQFFGPGTRLTVL.

This clonotype has a count of ten or more. The genes are TRBV10-3 and TRBJ1-6; 9 bases are a match to TRBD1. The CDR3 totals 14 residues. Looked up from germline, CDR1 is ENHRY and CDR2 is SYGVKD. With 10 bases clipped from V and 10 bases from J, the junction kept 11 bases outside the gene matches. CDR3 in DNA: TGTGCCACCGCACGGACAGGGGATGGCTCACCCCTCCACTTT. Amino acid sequence: CATARTGDGSPLHF.

This clonotype was detected ten times or more. The genes are TRBV11-3 and TRBJ1-1; D remains unclear. The CDR3 consists of 15 residues. The V end lost 5 bases, the J end lost 2 bases, and 15 bases lay between the germline ends. Germline-derived CDR1 and CDR2 are SGHNT and YENEEA. The CDR3 is CASSRSGEINTEAFF. DNA of the CDR3: TGTGCCAGCAGCCGTTCCGGGGAAATTAACACTGAAGCTTTCTTT.